The next 28 T cell receptor beta chains were all read from a single sample in a study of T cells expressing NK-cell markers. No DNA is given; TCRdb re-called the 5' RACE reads and lists each CDR3 protein once. The listing contains roughly 430,000 distinct CDR3 sequences. The sample was blood T cells: a sorted CD56 or NKG2C T cell subset, CD4+ or CD8+ T cells, or bulk PBMC T cells (not recorded which). Every receptor here comes from a woman aged 18 to 75 in good health.

V usage is TRBV2 and J usage is TRBJ2-7; the TCRdb D gene call, TRBD1, has no DNA to confirm it. Germline V lookup: CDR1 SNHLY, CDR2 FYNNEI. The CDR3 sequence is 14 residues long. The chain's CDR3 is CASSRDTNSYEQYF.

The V gene is TRBV20-1, the J gene TRBJ2-1. The germline V gene encodes CDR1 DFQATT and CDR2 SNEGSKA (reference sequence). The CDR3 totals 14 residues. CDR3: CSARDDRSYNEQFF.

The V call is TRBV29-1, the J call TRBJ2-3. CDR3 length: 11 amino acids. CDR1 is SQVTM, CDR2 ANQGSEA, per germline. CDR3 sequence: CSVHTLDTQYF.

J is TRBJ2-6 and V is TRBV12-5; TCRdb reports TRBD1, a call that lacks DNA to check it against. CDR1 and CDR2 (germline): LGHNT, FRNRAP. This CDR3 region has 22 residues. The CDR3: CASGLIYLALQGTPSGANVLTF. The whole variable domain, remainder taken from reference TRBV12-5 and TRBJ2-6, is DARVTQTPRHKVTEMGQEVTMRCQPILGHNTVFWYRQTMMQGLELLAYFRNRAPLDDSGMPKDRFSAEMPDATLATLKIQPSEPRDSAVYFCASGLIYLALQGTPSGANVLTFGAGSRLTVL.

The rearrangement links TRBV2 to TRBJ2-3; the TRBD2 assignment by TCRdb is unverifiable without DNA. CDR3 length equals 16 residues. Germline values: CDR1 SNHLY, CDR2 FYNNEI. The CDR3 loop is CASTHIKIAGADTQYF.

The gene calls are TRBV6-1 and TRBJ2-5; as DNA is missing, the TRBD2 call by TCRdb cannot be tested. CDR1 is MNHNS, CDR2 SASEGT, per germline. The CDR3 is 16 residues long. CDR3 protein: CASRGRLAGDQETQYF.

V and J are TRBV5-1 and TRBJ2-2; TCRdb's D gene call, TRBD1, goes unchecked for lack of DNA. The CDR3 has 16 residues. Germline V gene lookup returns CDR1 SGHRS and CDR2 YFSETQ. The CDR3 protein is CASSTKSTGRTGELFF.

The chain's CDR3 is CSARELSGGLQETQYF. The V call is TRBV20-1, the J call TRBJ2-5; without DNA, the TCRdb call of TRBD1 cannot be checked. This CDR3 is 16 amino acids long. CDR1 and CDR2 (germline): DFQATT, SNEGSKA (reference sequence).

The chain combines TRBV7-3 with TRBJ1-1; TCRdb selects TRBD1, and the lack of DNA leaves this call unchecked. There are 15 residues in the CDR3. Germline assignment: CDR1 SGHTA and CDR2 FQGTGA. The CDR3 here is CASSPGGGPNTEAFF.

The chain employs TRBV28 and TRBJ2-7; TCRdb outputs TRBD2, but without DNA this stays unchecked. The CDR3 loop spans 18 amino acids. Per germline, CDR1 MDHEN and CDR2 SYDVKM. CDR3: CASRGLTSGLKLFYEQYF.

The chain employs TRBV20-1 and TRBJ2-2. Germline loops: CDR1 DFQATT, CDR2 SNEGSKA (reference sequence). The CDR3 runs 14 residues. Here the CDR3 reads CSARPFPNTGELFF.

The genes are TRBV12-5 and TRBJ1-5. Per the germline V gene, CDR1 is LGHNT and CDR2 is FRNRAP. The CDR3 consists of 13 residues. This CDR3 is CASGLVLSVPQHF.

This chain links TRBV19 with TRBJ1-5. This CDR3 spans 15 amino acids. CDR1 is LNHDA and CDR2 is SQIVND in the germline V gene (reference sequence). The CDR3 protein is CASSGRPHSSQPQHF.

The rearrangement joins TRBV11-2 to TRBJ2-1. CDR1 and CDR2 (germline): SGHAT, FQNNGV. The CDR3 has 13 amino acids. The CDR3: CASSPWGYNEQFF.

The genes are TRBV7-2 and TRBJ1-4; TCRdb's D call, TRBD1, is unchecked because there is no DNA. CDR3 length: 13 residues. Germline V gives CDR1 SGHTA, CDR2 FQGNSA. This CDR3 reads CASSNRAAEKLFF.

This chain uses TRBV12-3 or TRBV12-4 with TRBJ1-1. This CDR3 has 13 amino acids. CDR3 amino acids: CASSFSGRAEAFF.

The chain links TRBV7-2 to TRBJ1-6. Germline V CDR1 and CDR2: SGHTA, FQGNSA. This CDR3 has 14 amino acids. The CDR3 is CASSFPQTNSPLHF.

The chain links TRBV4-3 to TRBJ2-4. Germline V gene data show CDR1 as LGHNA and CDR2 as YSLEER. This CDR3 has 12 residues. CDR3 protein: CASSQEGNIQYF.

The J gene is TRBJ2-3, the V gene TRBV4-3. This CDR3 spans 16 amino acids. The germline V gene encodes CDR1 LGHNA and CDR2 YSLEER. CDR3 amino acids: CASSQEDLQRSDTQYF.

The CDR3 here is CSANRGETEAFF. V and J are TRBV20-1 and TRBJ1-1; TCRdb's D call, TRBD1, is unchecked because there is no DNA. The CDR3 length is 12 residues. Germline CDR1 reads DFQATT; CDR2 reads SNEGSKA (reference sequence).

V usage is TRBV9 and J usage is TRBJ2-2. The CDR3 consists of 12 residues. Looked up from germline, CDR1 is SGDLS and CDR2 is YYNGEE. CDR3 region: CASTPNTGELFF.

The CDR3 sequence: CASSQGLTSGTQYF. The gene calls are TRBV11-1 and TRBJ2-3; TCRdb calls TRBD1, which cannot be checked without DNA. Germline loops: CDR1 SGHAT, CDR2 FQDESV (reference sequence). CDR3 length equals 14 residues.

This chain links TRBV20-1 with TRBJ2-7; lacking DNA, the TRBD2 call made by TCRdb goes unchecked. The CDR3 runs 15 residues. CDR1 is DFQATT, CDR2 SNEGSKA, per germline (reference sequence). The CDR3 loop reads CSARGAGLAVGEQYF.

The V gene is TRBV12-3 or TRBV12-4, the J gene TRBJ1-1; absent DNA, TCRdb's TRBD1 call cannot be checked. The CDR3 length is 15 residues. CDR3 residues: CASSFPGVMNTEAFF.

The chain combines TRBV7-2 with TRBJ2-2; lacking DNA, the TRBD2 call made by TCRdb goes unchecked. CDR3 length: 15 amino acids. Germline values: CDR1 SGHTA, CDR2 FQGNSA. Here the CDR3 reads CASSLAASRAGELFF.

The rearrangement joins TRBV18 to TRBJ2-2; no DNA is available, so the TRBD2 call from TCRdb remains unchecked. Per the germline V gene, CDR1 is KGHSH and CDR2 is LQKENI. The CDR3 has 19 amino acids. CDR3 sequence: CASSPSPSGRGTNTGELFF.

The chain uses TRBV19 and TRBJ1-1; the TRBD1 assignment by TCRdb is unverifiable without DNA. This CDR3 region has 12 residues. Germline CDR1 is LNHDA and CDR2 is SQIVND (reference sequence). This CDR3 reads CASGAGRTEAFF. Drawing the rest from reference TRBV19 and TRBJ1-1, the complete variable domain is DGGITQSPKYLFRKEGQNVTLSCEQNLNHDAMYWYRQDPGQGLRLIYYSQIVNDFQKGDIAEGYSVSREKKESFPLTVTSAQKNPTAFYLCASGAGRTEAFFGQGTRLTVV.

V and J are TRBV4-1 and TRBJ1-1. This CDR3 comprises 16 residues. From germline, CDR1 is MGHRA and CDR2 YSYEKL. CDR3 amino acids: CASSQDEWRSGTEAFF.